The 15 T cell receptor beta chains below were found in one sample sequenced in a study of shared clonotypes between healthy human individuals. Method: immunoSEQ multiplex PCR; TCRdb's copy keeps in-frame clones and lacks some. This table has more than 2,000,000 clones, 80% to 95% appearing once. Sequencing was carried out using naive CD4+ T cells from PBMCs. Subset specified: CD45RA+ positively selected. These receptors were obtained from a young man in good health. Some clones in this sample may be carry-over from other donors' samples.

This rearrangement joins TRBV7-2 to TRBJ2-5; 13 bases fit TRBD2. Germline V gene lookup returns CDR1 SGHTA and CDR2 FQGNSA. The CDR3 loop spans 16 amino acids. Unmatched junction bases numbered 3, after V lost 4 bases and J lost 1 base. CDR3 nucleotides: TGTGCCAGCAGCTCGGGGACTAGCGGGGCCCAAGAGACCCAGTACTTC. It codes for CASSSGTSGAQETQYF. The variable domain in full, with the rest retrieved from reference TRBV7-2 and TRBJ2-5, is GAGVSQSPSNKVTEKGKDVELRCDPISGHTALYWYRQSLGQGLEFLIYFQGNSAPDKSGLPSDRFSAERTGGSVSTLTIQRTQQEDSAVYLCASSSGTSGAQETQYFGPGTRLLVL.

This chain links TRBV11-2 with TRBJ2-7; TRBD2 might be the D (5 bases). V dropped 1 base and J dropped 1 base, with 8 bases sitting between them. Germline V gene lookup returns CDR1 SGHAT and CDR2 FQNNGV. The CDR3 totals 14 residues. CDR3 in amino acids: CASSLASSSYEQYF. Written as DNA, the CDR3 is TGTGCCAGCAGCTTAGCTAGCTCATCCTACGAGCAGTACTTC. Supplemented by reference TRBV11-2 and TRBJ2-7, the full variable domain reads EAGVAQSPRYKIIEKRQSVAFWCNPISGHATLYWYQQILGQGPKLLIQFQNNGVVDDSQLPKDRFSAERLKGVDSTLKIQPAKLEDSAVYLCASSLASSSYEQYFGPGTRLTVT.

The chain has TRBV28 and TRBJ1-2; possibly TRBD1 for D (6 bases). Germline CDR1 MDHEN, CDR2 SYDVKM. The germline V and J ends were trimmed by 7 bases and 4 bases, with 19 bases remaining between them. CDR3 length: 15 amino acids. The CDR3 DNA reads as TGTGCCAGCACCGACCCCCGACAGGCAAGCTATGGCTACACCTTC. Translating gives CASTDPRQASYGYTF.

The CDR3 spells CASSLLGQSPFF. The CDR3 DNA sequence: TGTGCCAGCAGCTTATTAGGTCAATCACCTTTCTTT. The chain is built from TRBV7-9 and TRBJ1-1; D remains ambiguous. This CDR3 has 12 residues. The germline V gene has CDR1 SEHNR and CDR2 FQNEAQ (reference sequence). The V gene lost 2 bases and the J gene lost 12 bases, with 13 bases spanning the gap.

This chain links TRBV4-1 with TRBJ2-5; 13 bases align to TRBD2. The J segment lost 4 bases and the V segment lost 3 bases, leaving 11 bases of the junction unmatched. The CDR3 is 18 residues long. From germline, CDR1 is MGHRA and CDR2 YSYEKL. CDR3 loop: CASSHRTSGSGYRETQYF. The DNA for the CDR3 is TGCGCCAGCAGCCATCGGACTAGCGGGAGTGGGTATAGAGAGACCCAGTACTTC.

The CDR3 loop reads CASDKAGGGTEAFF. The CDR3, as DNA: TGTGCCAGCGACAAGGCAGGGGGCGGCACTGAAGCTTTCTTT. The chain combines TRBV27 with TRBJ1-1, with TRBD1 matching over 8 bases. This CDR3 contains 14 residues. J was trimmed by 4 bases and V by 8 bases; bases with no gene match: 9. From germline, CDR1 is MNHEY and CDR2 SMNVEV (reference sequence).

This chain joins TRBV29-1 and TRBJ1-1; TRBD1 agrees at 7 bases. CDR1 and CDR2 (germline): SQVTM, ANQGSEA. The trim removed 1 base at V and 3 bases at J, leaving 5 bases unmatched. The CDR3 runs to 14 residues. CDR3 in amino acids: CSVEVRGGYTEAFF. CDR3 DNA: TGCAGCGTTGAAGTCAGGGGGGGATACACTGAAGCTTTCTTT.

The chain is built from TRBV15 and TRBJ2-7, with 9 nucleotides matching TRBD2. J was trimmed by 5 bases and V by 3 bases; bases with no gene match: 11. The CDR3 runs to 16 residues. Germline V gene data show CDR1 as LNHNV and CDR2 as YYDKDF (reference sequence). CDR3 DNA sequence: TGTGCCACCAGCAGGCTAAGCGGGGGGAGCCCAGACGAGCAGTACTTC. Its translation is CATSRLSGGSPDEQYF.

The chain employs TRBV9 and TRBJ1-2; D might be TRBD1 (6 bases). Germline-derived CDR1 and CDR2 are SGDLS and YYNGEE. V was cut by 0 bases and J by 6 bases, with 21 bases left in between. The CDR3 is 17 residues long. The CDR3: CASSVGSGTGRRNGYTF. The CDR3 DNA reads as TGTGCCAGCAGCGTAGGGAGCGGTACAGGGAGAAGAAATGGCTACACCTTC.

The genes are TRBV19 and TRBJ2-3, with D perhaps TRBD2 (6 bases). Germline V gene data show CDR1 as LNHDA and CDR2 as SQIVND (reference sequence). The CDR3 runs 15 residues. Trimming took off 7 bases at V and 3 bases at J, with 17 bases between the two ends. CDR3 loop: CASNPGGRVTDTQYF. The DNA of the CDR3 is TGTGCCAGTAACCCAGGAGGGCGGGTAACAGATACGCAGTATTTT.

This clone showed up just once. CDR3 in amino acids: CASSEARGVLFLYQPQHF. The CDR3, as DNA: TGTGCCAGCAGTGAAGCGCGCGGTGTCCTGTTCCTTTATCAGCCCCAGCATTTT. The J gene is TRBJ1-5, the V gene TRBV6-1; no firm D call. Germline lookup yields CDR1 MNHNS and CDR2 SASEGT. This CDR3 is 18 amino acids long. Trimming stripped 0 bases from V and 5 bases from J, with 20 bases between.

The CDR3 protein is CSVDGTGLPYGYTF. In DNA form, the CDR3 reads TGCAGCGTTGATGGGACAGGGCTTCCCTATGGCTACACCTTC. The chain recombines TRBV29-1 with TRBJ1-2; the match to TRBD1 covers 9 bases. V was clipped by 3 bases and J by 4 bases; unmatched bases: 6. The CDR3 is made up of 14 amino acids. The germline gives CDR1 SQVTM, CDR2 ANQGSEA.

DNA for the CDR3: TGTGCCAGCTCACTATTAGGACAAACATCCTACGAGCAGTACTTC. Its translation is CASSLLGQTSYEQYF. The V and J genes are TRBV18 and TRBJ2-7; possible D gene TRBD1, 5 bases. Germline V gene sequence: CDR1 KGHSH, CDR2 LQKENI. The CDR3 loop spans 15 amino acids. V was cut by 4 bases and J by 1 base, with 14 bases left in between.

The V call is TRBV27, the J call TRBJ2-7; TRBD1 aligns across 11 bases. V trimming: 10 bases; J trimming: 3 bases; junction bases outside the gene matches: 8. Germline V CDR1 and CDR2: MNHEY, SMNVEV (reference sequence). CDR3 length equals 14 residues. CDR3 bases: TGTGCCACCAGGACAGGGGGCGACAACTACGAGCAGTACTTC. This encodes CATRTGGDNYEQYF.

Concerning this clone itself: This sample includes further DNA sequences coding for the same CDR3. This chain connects TRBV5-1 to TRBJ1-1; 7 bases map to TRBD1. V was clipped by 4 bases and J by 1 base; unmatched bases: 4. Germline CDR1 SGHRS, CDR2 YFSETQ. The CDR3 extends over 14 amino acids. The CDR3 is CASSLGTANTEAFF. In nucleotides, the CDR3 is TGCGCCAGCAGCCTAGGGACAGCGAACACTGAAGCTTTCTTT.